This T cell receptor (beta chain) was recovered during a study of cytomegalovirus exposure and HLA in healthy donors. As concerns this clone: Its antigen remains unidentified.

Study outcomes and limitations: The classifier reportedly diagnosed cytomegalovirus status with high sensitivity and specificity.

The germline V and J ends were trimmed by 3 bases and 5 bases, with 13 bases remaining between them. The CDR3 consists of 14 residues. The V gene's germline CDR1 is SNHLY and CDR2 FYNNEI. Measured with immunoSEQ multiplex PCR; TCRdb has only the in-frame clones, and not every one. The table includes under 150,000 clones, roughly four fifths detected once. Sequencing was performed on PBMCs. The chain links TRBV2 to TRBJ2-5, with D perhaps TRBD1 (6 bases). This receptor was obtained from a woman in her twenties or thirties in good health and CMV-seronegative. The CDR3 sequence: CASSEGRGRETQYF. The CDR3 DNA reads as TGTGCCAGCAGTGAGGGCAGGGGCCGGGAGACCCAGTACTTC.